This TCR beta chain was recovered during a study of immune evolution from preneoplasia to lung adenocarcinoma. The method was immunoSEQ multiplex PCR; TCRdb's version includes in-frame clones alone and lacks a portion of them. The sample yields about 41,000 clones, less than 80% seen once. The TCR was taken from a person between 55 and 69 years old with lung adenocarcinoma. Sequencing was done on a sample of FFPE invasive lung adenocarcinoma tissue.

CDR3 nucleotides: TGCGCCAGCAGCTTGGCCACTAGCACAGATACGCAGTATTTT. This sequence encodes CASSLATSTDTQYF. This chain uses TRBV5-1 with TRBJ2-3; D remains unclear. V lost 0 bases and J 0 bases, leaving 5 bases between the germline ends. Germline V gene data show CDR1 as SGHRS and CDR2 as YFSETQ. The CDR3 covers 14 residues.